Listed below are T cell receptor beta chains from one sample, sequenced in a study of blood T cell repertoires in COVID-19. Produced via immunoSEQ multiplex PCR; TCRdb's table is partial and in-frame only. The sample holds roughly 260,000 clones, 82% seen once. The sequencing input was peripheral blood. Receptors were obtained from a woman aged 80 or older with active or convalescent COVID-19. CDR3s include the opening cysteine and the closing phenylalanine or tryptophan. D genes are given only for firm matches. Rows may omit the clone size; those that give it use once, few, many or a size class.

clone size: NA; J gene: TRBJ1-1; V gene: TRBV6-4; D gene: NA; CDR3 DNA: TGTGCCACGCTCGAATTCAGGGAGAACACTGAAGCTTTCTTT; CDR3 protein: CATLEFRENTEAFF
clone size: NA; J gene: TRBJ2-1; V gene: TRBV2; D gene: TRBD2; CDR3 DNA: TGTGCCAGCAGCCAGGGGACTAGCGGGGGTTCGAGCTCCTACAATGAGCAGTTCTTC; CDR3 protein: CASSQGTSGGSSSYNEQFF
clone size: once; J gene: TRBJ1-6; V gene: TRBV6-5; D gene: NA; CDR3 DNA: TGTGCCAGCAGTTATTATGGACAAAAACTCCACTTT; CDR3 protein: CASSYYGQKLHF
clone size: NA; J gene: TRBJ2-2; V gene: TRBV5-1; D gene: NA; CDR3 DNA: TGCGCCAGCAGCCCGGGGGACGCGAACACCGGGGAGCTGTTTTTT; CDR3 protein: CASSPGDANTGELFF
clone size: NA; J gene: TRBJ2-1; V gene: TRBV24-1; D gene: TRBD2; CDR3 DNA: TGTGCCACCAGTTTCGCTAGCGGCTCCTACAATGAGCAGTTCTTC; CDR3 protein: CATSFASGSYNEQFF
clone size: NA; J gene: TRBJ2-7; V gene: TRBV28; D gene: TRBD2; CDR3 DNA: TGTGCCAGCACGAGGCCGGGAGGCTACGAGCAGTACTTC; CDR3 protein: CASTRPGGYEQYF
clone size: NA; J gene: TRBJ2-7; V gene: TRBV19; D gene: NA; CDR3 DNA: TGTGCCAGTAGTATAGGCGAAACCGGACTACACTACGAGCAGTACTTC; CDR3 protein: CASSIGETGLHYEQYF
clone size: NA; J gene: TRBJ2-3; V gene: TRBV27; D gene: NA; CDR3 DNA: TGTGCCAGCAGTTCGATAAATCTAGAGACAGATACGCAGTATTTT; CDR3 protein: CASSSINLETDTQYF
clone size: many; J gene: TRBJ2-3; V gene: TRBV19; D gene: TRBD2; CDR3 DNA: TGTGCCAGTAACGGGCGGGCTCCTAGCGGGAGCCAAGATACGCAGTATTTT; CDR3 protein: CASNGRAPSGSQDTQYF
clone size: NA; J gene: TRBJ2-1; V gene: TRBV27; D gene: TRBD2; CDR3 DNA: TGTGCCAGCAGTTTATGGTCCCTGGAGGAGGTGGGGGGGAAAGAGAGTGAGCAGTTCTTC; CDR3 protein: CASSLWSLEEVGGKESEQFF
clone size: NA; J gene: TRBJ2-3; V gene: TRBV5-6; D gene: NA; CDR3 DNA: TGTGCCAGCAGCTTTTTAAAGGACAGCATCACAGATACGCAGTATTTT; CDR3 protein: CASSFLKDSITDTQYF
clone size: NA; J gene: TRBJ2-2; V gene: TRBV2; D gene: NA; CDR3 DNA: TGTGCCAGCAGGGACATTTACACCGGGGAGCTGTTTTTT; CDR3 protein: CASRDIYTGELFF
clone size: NA; J gene: TRBJ2-6; V gene: TRBV2; D gene: NA; CDR3 DNA: TGTGCCAGCAGGCAGACAACTGGGGCCAACGTCCTGACTTTC; CDR3 protein: CASRQTTGANVLTF
clone size: NA; J gene: TRBJ1-6; V gene: TRBV6-5; D gene: TRBD1; CDR3 DNA: TGTGCCAGCAGGATTGGGACAGTCCCTAATTCACCCCTCCACTTT; CDR3 protein: CASRIGTVPNSPLHF
clone size: NA; J gene: TRBJ2-7; V gene: TRBV29-1; D gene: NA; CDR3 DNA: TGCAGCGTGAGTATTGGCTACGAGCAGTACTTC; CDR3 protein: CSVSIGYEQYF
clone size: NA; J gene: TRBJ1-3; V gene: TRBV18; D gene: TRBD1; CDR3 DNA: TGTGCCAGCTCACCAGGGACAGCCTCTGGAAACACCATATATTTT; CDR3 protein: CASSPGTASGNTIYF
clone size: NA; J gene: TRBJ2-5; V gene: TRBV18; D gene: TRBD2; CDR3 DNA: TGTGCCAGCTCACCACGAGGCGGGGGGGACCAAGAGACCCAGTACTTC; CDR3 protein: CASSPRGGGDQETQYF
clone size: many; J gene: TRBJ2-3; V gene: TRBV28; D gene: TRBD1; CDR3 DNA: TGTGCCAGCAGTACGGGGACAGTCAGAGATACGCAGTATTTT; CDR3 protein: CASSTGTVRDTQYF
clone size: once; J gene: TRBJ1-5; V gene: TRBV28; D gene: TRBD1; CDR3 DNA: TGTGCCAGCAGTGCGCTTCAGGCACAGGGGGATCAGCCCCAGCATTTT; CDR3 protein: CASSALQAQGDQPQHF
clone size: NA; J gene: TRBJ2-1; V gene: TRBV25-1; D gene: NA; CDR3 DNA: TGTGCCACCACAGGGTCGAGGGGGTCCTACAATGAGCAGTTCTTC; CDR3 protein: CATTGSRGSYNEQFF
clone size: once; J gene: TRBJ1-5; V gene: TRBV12-3/TRBV12-4; D gene: NA; CDR3 DNA: TGTGCCAGCAGTCCGAGCCGTCGGCCCCAGCATTTT; CDR3 protein: CASSPSRRPQHF
clone size: NA; J gene: TRBJ1-5; V gene: TRBV5-8; D gene: NA; CDR3 DNA: TGTGCCAGCAGCTTGTTACAGCCCCAGCATTTT; CDR3 protein: CASSLLQPQHF
clone size: NA; J gene: TRBJ1-6; V gene: TRBV7-2; D gene: TRBD1; CDR3 DNA: TGTGCCAGCAGCCTACGGACAGGGGGCTATAATTCACCCCTCCACTTT; CDR3 protein: CASSLRTGGYNSPLHF
clone size: NA; J gene: TRBJ2-3; V gene: TRBV4-2; D gene: TRBD1; CDR3 DNA: TGTGCCAGCAGCCCGCTGCTGACAGGGGGCGTCACAGATACGCAGTATTTT; CDR3 protein: CASSPLLTGGVTDTQYF
clone size: NA; J gene: TRBJ2-7; V gene: TRBV12-3/TRBV12-4; D gene: NA; CDR3 DNA: TGTGCCAGCAGGGACTCCATCGCCCCCGAGCAGTACTTC; CDR3 protein: CASRDSIAPEQYF
clone size: once; J gene: TRBJ2-3; V gene: TRBV6-5; D gene: TRBD1; CDR3 DNA: TGTGCCAGCAGTCTAGGGACAGGGGGCACAGATACGCAGTATTTT; CDR3 protein: CASSLGTGGTDTQYF
clone size: NA; J gene: TRBJ2-3; V gene: TRBV20-1; D gene: TRBD2; CDR3 DNA: TGCAGTGCTAGTGCGGGAGGGCCTCCGTTAGATACGCAGTATTTT; CDR3 protein: CSASAGGPPLDTQYF
clone size: once; J gene: TRBJ2-1; V gene: TRBV3-1/TRBV3-2; D gene: NA; CDR3 DNA: TGTGCCAGCAGCCAAGACAACGCGGGACCGTACAATGAGCAGTTCTTC; CDR3 protein: CASSQDNAGPYNEQFF
clone size: NA; J gene: TRBJ1-1; V gene: TRBV3-1/TRBV3-2; D gene: NA; CDR3 DNA: TGTGCCAGCAGCCAAAGAGAGGGCTACACTGAAGCTTTCTTT; CDR3 protein: CASSQREGYTEAFF
clone size: NA; J gene: TRBJ2-2; V gene: TRBV11-3; D gene: TRBD2; CDR3 DNA: TGTGCCAGCAGCCCCGGACTAGCGGGACTGAACACCGGGGAGCTGTTTTTT; CDR3 protein: CASSPGLAGLNTGELFF
clone size: NA; J gene: TRBJ1-6; V gene: TRBV6-5; D gene: TRBD1; CDR3 DNA: TGTGCCAGCAGGGTCCAGGGGGCAGGGAATTCACCCCTCCACTTT; CDR3 protein: CASRVQGAGNSPLHF
clone size: NA; J gene: TRBJ1-5; V gene: TRBV20-1; D gene: NA; CDR3 DNA: TGCAGTGCTAGTGGGCCAGTTCAGCCCCAGCATTTT; CDR3 protein: CSASGPVQPQHF
clone size: NA; J gene: TRBJ2-1; V gene: TRBV5-1; D gene: NA; CDR3 DNA: TGCGCCAGCAGCTTGGTCAGGGGTGAATTTGGTGAGCAGTTCTTC; CDR3 protein: CASSLVRGEFGEQFF
clone size: NA; J gene: TRBJ1-1; V gene: TRBV30; D gene: TRBD1; CDR3 DNA: TGTGCCTGGAGGTTAAACAGGGGGCCCCATCGGAACACTGAAGCTTTCTTT; CDR3 protein: CAWRLNRGPHRNTEAFF
clone size: NA; J gene: TRBJ1-2; V gene: TRBV6-5; D gene: TRBD1; CDR3 DNA: TGTGCCAGCAGTACAGGGACAGGCATCCTTGGCTACACCTTC; CDR3 protein: CASSTGTGILGYTF
clone size: NA; J gene: TRBJ2-7; V gene: TRBV20-1; D gene: TRBD1; CDR3 DNA: TGCAGTGCTACTGACCCGGGACAGGGGACCTACGAGCAGTACTTC; CDR3 protein: CSATDPGQGTYEQYF
clone size: NA; J gene: TRBJ1-5; V gene: TRBV7-8; D gene: NA; CDR3 DNA: TGTGCCAGCAGCTTAGGGCGGGGGAGCAATCAGCCCCAGCATTTT; CDR3 protein: CASSLGRGSNQPQHF
clone size: NA; J gene: TRBJ1-6; V gene: TRBV6-6; D gene: TRBD1; CDR3 DNA: TGTGCCAGCAGTCGAACTGGACAGGGGAGAAGTAATTCACCCCTCCACTTT; CDR3 protein: CASSRTGQGRSNSPLHF
clone size: NA; J gene: TRBJ2-7; V gene: TRBV7-8; D gene: NA; CDR3 DNA: TGTGCCAGCAGCTTAGCTTCAGGGATCTACGAGCAGTACTTC; CDR3 protein: CASSLASGIYEQYF
clone size: few; J gene: TRBJ2-2; V gene: TRBV7-2; D gene: NA; CDR3 DNA: TGTGCCAGCAGCTACCTACCATTGGTTACGAACACCGGGGAGCTGTTTTTT; CDR3 protein: CASSYLPLVTNTGELFF
clone size: few; J gene: TRBJ1-2; V gene: TRBV5-4; D gene: TRBD1; CDR3 DNA: TGTGCCAGCAGCTTGGAGACAGGGGTGGGCTATGGCTACACCTTC; CDR3 protein: CASSLETGVGYGYTF
clone size: NA; J gene: TRBJ1-4; V gene: TRBV6-1; D gene: NA; CDR3 DNA: TGTGCCAGCAGTGAAATAGTAACAGGCGGTGAAAAACTGTTTTTT; CDR3 protein: CASSEIVTGGEKLFF